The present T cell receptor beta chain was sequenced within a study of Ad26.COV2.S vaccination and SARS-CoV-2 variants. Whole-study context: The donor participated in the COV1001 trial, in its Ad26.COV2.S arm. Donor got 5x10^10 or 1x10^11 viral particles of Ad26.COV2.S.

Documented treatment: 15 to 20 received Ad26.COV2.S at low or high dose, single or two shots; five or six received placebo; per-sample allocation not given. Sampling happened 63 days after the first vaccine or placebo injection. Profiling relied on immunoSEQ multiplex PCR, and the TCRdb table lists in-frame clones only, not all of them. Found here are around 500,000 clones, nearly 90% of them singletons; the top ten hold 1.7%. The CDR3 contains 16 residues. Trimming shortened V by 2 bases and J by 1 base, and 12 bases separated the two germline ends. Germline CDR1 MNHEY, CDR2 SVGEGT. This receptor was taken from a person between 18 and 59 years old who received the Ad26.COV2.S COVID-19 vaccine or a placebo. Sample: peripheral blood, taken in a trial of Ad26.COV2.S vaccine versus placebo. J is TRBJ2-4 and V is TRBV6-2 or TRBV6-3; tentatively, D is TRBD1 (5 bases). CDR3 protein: CASSYGHGAAKNIQYF. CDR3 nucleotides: TGTGCCAGCAGTTACGGTCATGGGGCGGCCAAAAACATTCAGTACTTC.